This TCR beta chain was observed in a study of cytomegalovirus exposure and HLA in healthy donors. The V gene's germline CDR1 is LNHDA and CDR2 SQIVND (reference sequence). The CDR3 sequence is 14 residues long. The V and J ends lost 6 bases and 4 bases, in that order; junction bases with no gene match: 8. The study, taken as a whole, reports: It was reportedly the case that the classifier diagnosed cytomegalovirus status with high specificity and sensitivity. The study listed 164 cytomegalovirus-associated TCR beta chains. Most TCR sequences proved rare, with some public TCRs found in many donors.

To note about this clone: Its antigen is not identified.

Amplification used 60 Vbeta primers and 13 Jbeta primers. The method was immunoSEQ multiplex PCR; TCRdb's version includes in-frame clones alone and lacks a portion of them. The repertoire has around 200,000 clones, roughly 82% of them found once; the top ten carry about 6.4%. The sequenced sample consisted of PBMCs. The gene calls are TRBV19 and TRBJ1-1, with 7 bases identical to TRBD1. This clonotype was obtained from a man aged 35 to 55 in good health and CMV-seropositive. CDR3 in DNA: TGTGCCAGTAGAGAGACAGGGACGTCCACTGAAGCTTTCTTT. Protein sequence: CASRETGTSTEAFF.